In terms of frequency, the clone carrying this TCR beta chain is medium-sized. Multiplex touch-down PCR amplified TRB using TRB-A and TRB-B pools in one tube. TCRdb re-called the multiplex PCR reads, yielding one record per CDR3 amino acid sequence without DNA. This sample's table reports over 4,000 distinct CDR3 sequences. Per the germline V gene, CDR1 is MNHEY and CDR2 is SVGAGI. The CDR3 spans 14 residues. This sample was included in a study of T cell clusters in autoimmune cytopenias. Some 38,000 genome equivalents of blood DNA were amplified for TRB. These data were likewise used in another study, on T cell repertoires in aging, cancer and after chemotherapy.

The rearrangement links TRBV6-5 to TRBJ2-7; TCRdb gives TRBD1 as the D gene, but with no DNA this cannot be confirmed. This TCR came from a human donor in good health. Specimen: peripheral blood. The CDR3: CASSSGTAGYEQYF.